This T cell receptor (beta chain) was profiled in a study of cytomegalovirus exposure and HLA in healthy donors. Turning to the study itself: The same platform was used for the 90 to 150 validation repertoires and the approximately 670 first-cohort repertoires, a later analysis reported. Overall study findings and caveats: Investigators reported about 160 TCR beta chains as tied to cytomegalovirus.

CDR1 is SGHAT, CDR2 FQNNGV, per germline. The CDR3 is 12 amino acids. With 5 bases removed from V and 4 bases from J, the gap between germline ends came to 6 bases. Using immunoSEQ multiplex PCR, the repertoire was profiled, and TCRdb retains in-frame clones only, with some absent. In the table there are about 140,000 clones, roughly four fifths of which are singletons. In its sample, this clone was seen a few times. The antigen is not known. Sequenced material: PBMCs. This receptor was obtained from a young woman in good health and CMV-seronegative. The genes are TRBV11-2 and TRBJ1-3; no clear D gene. CDR3 sequence reads: CASSQQGNTIYF. CDR3 sequence (DNA): TGTGCCAGCAGCCAACAAGGAAACACCATATATTTT.